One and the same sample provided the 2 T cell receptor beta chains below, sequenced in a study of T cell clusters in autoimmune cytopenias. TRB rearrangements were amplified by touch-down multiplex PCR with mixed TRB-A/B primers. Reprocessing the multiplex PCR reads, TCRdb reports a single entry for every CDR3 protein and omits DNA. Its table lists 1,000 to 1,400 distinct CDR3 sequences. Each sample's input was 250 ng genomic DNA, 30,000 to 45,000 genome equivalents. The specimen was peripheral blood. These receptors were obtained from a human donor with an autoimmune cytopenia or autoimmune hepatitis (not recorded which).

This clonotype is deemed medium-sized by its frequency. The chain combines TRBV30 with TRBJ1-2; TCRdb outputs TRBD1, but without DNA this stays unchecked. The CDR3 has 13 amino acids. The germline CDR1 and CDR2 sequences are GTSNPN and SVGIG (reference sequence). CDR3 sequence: CAWSVQQGEGYTF.

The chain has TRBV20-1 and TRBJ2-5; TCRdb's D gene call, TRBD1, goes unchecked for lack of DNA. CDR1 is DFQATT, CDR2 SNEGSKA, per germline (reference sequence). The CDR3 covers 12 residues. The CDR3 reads CSAKWGRETQYF.